This is a list of T cell receptor beta chains from one sample in a study of human T cells and chemical hapten exposure. One entry per CDR3 protein results from TCRdb running MiXCR on the RACE reads. The sample consists of some 200,000 distinct CDR3 sequences, roughly 30% of them appearing once. The source material was whole blood, sampled in connection with sensitization to the hapten diphenylcyclopropenone (DPC). These receptors were obtained from a woman aged 25 to 39 with alopecia areata. Some clones in this sample may be carry-over from other donors' samples. The CDR3 runs from the conserved cysteine through the conserved F or W. A D gene is named only where the DNA matches it firmly. Clone size is stated in some rows and not others, as once, few, many or a class when expanded.

few	-	TRBV28	TRBJ1-5	CASSLWSGLGNQPQHF	TGTGCCAGCAGTTTATGGTCGGGACTCGGCAATCAGCCCCAGCATTTT
few	-	TRBV7-2	TRBJ1-1	CASSPSGTNTEAFF	TGTGCCAGCAGTCCTAGTGGTACGAACACTGAAGCTTTCTTT
once	TRBD2	TRBV28	TRBJ2-3	CASSSAGGVDAQYF	TGTGCCAGCAGTTCGGCGGGAGGAGTAGATGCGCAGTATTTT
few	-	TRBV2	TRBJ2-1	CASSQNNEQFF	TGTGCCAGCAGTCAGAACAATGAGCAGTTCTTC
few	TRBD2	TRBV12-3/TRBV12-4	TRBJ2-5	CASSLAPSGAGWTQYF	TGTGCCAGCAGTTTAGCACCCAGCGGGGCAGGGTGGACCCAGTACTTC
-	-	TRBV6-2/TRBV6-3	TRBJ1-6	CASSSTTGPYNSPLHF	TGTGCCAGCAGCTCAACGACAGGCCCCTATAATTCACCCCTCCACTTT
-	-	TRBV11-2	TRBJ2-1	CASSSSHNEQFF	TGTGCCAGCAGTTCCAGTCACAATGAGCAGTTCTTC
-	TRBD2	TRBV20-1	TRBJ2-7	CSAARLAGRYEQYF	TGCAGTGCGGCTCGGCTAGCGGGACGGTACGAGCAGTACTTC
-	TRBD1	TRBV28	TRBJ1-2	CASSFPQGAGYGYTF	TGTGCCAGCAGTTTTCCGCAGGGGGCTGGCTATGGCTACACCTTC
-	-	TRBV10-2	TRBJ2-3	CASSAEKMSTDTQYF	TGCGCCAGCAGTGCGGAAAAAATGAGCACAGATACGCAGTATTTT
-	-	TRBV2	TRBJ1-5	CASNPTGSNQPQHF	TGTGCCAGCAACCCTACAGGGAGCAATCAGCCCCAGCATTTT
-	TRBD1	TRBV11-2	TRBJ1-1	CASSPPDRSAFF	TGTGCCAGCAGCCCCCCGGACAGGTCGGCTTTCTTT
few	TRBD1	TRBV28	TRBJ1-1	CASSSTGVGGAFF	TGTGCCAGCAGTTCGACAGGGGTTGGGGGAGCTTTCTTT
few	-	TRBV28	TRBJ2-1	CASSFLAPSYNEQFF	TGTGCCAGCAGTTTTCTGGCGCCATCCTACAATGAGCAGTTCTTC
few	-	TRBV30	TRBJ1-1	CAWSVALEGEAFF	TGTGCCTGGAGTGTGGCACTAGAGGGTGAAGCTTTCTTT
-	TRBD2	TRBV6-5	TRBJ2-1	CASSYGTSGNEQFF	TGTGCCAGCAGTTATGGGACTAGCGGGAATGAGCAGTTCTTC
-	-	TRBV7-9	TRBJ2-1	CASSPGDYSYNEQFF	TGTGCCAGCAGCCCAGGGGACTATTCCTACAATGAGCAGTTCTTC
few	-	TRBV28	TRBJ1-6	CASIGQFNSPLHF	TGTGCCAGCATCGGACAGTTTAATTCACCCCTCCACTTT
-	-	TRBV28	TRBJ2-5	CASSLPGETQYF	TGTGCCAGCAGTTTACCGGGAGAGACCCAGTACTTC
few	TRBD2	TRBV29-1	TRBJ2-1	CSVEDKAGVYNEQFF	TGCAGCGTTGAAGATAAAGCGGGGGTTTACAATGAGCAGTTCTTC
-	TRBD1	TRBV15	TRBJ1-1	CATSRGDRVNAEAFF	TGTGCCACCAGCAGAGGGGACAGGGTTAACGCTGAAGCTTTCTTT
-	TRBD2	TRBV6-6	TRBJ2-3	CASRSSGGGKDTQYF	TGTGCCAGCAGATCCAGCGGGGGGGGTAAAGATACGCAGTATTTT
-	-	TRBV6-2/TRBV6-3	TRBJ2-7	CASSLQREQYF	TGTGCCAGCAGCCTACAGCGCGAGCAGTACTTC
-	-	TRBV5-1	TRBJ1-6	CASSVRDKSALHF	TGCGCCAGCAGCGTCAGGGACAAAAGCGCCCTCCACTTT
-	TRBD1	TRBV28	TRBJ2-3	CASSRDRVDTQYF	TGTGCCAGCAGTCGGGACAGGGTGGATACGCAGTATTTT
few	-	TRBV4-3	TRBJ1-6	CASSQVLGGLGTNSPLHF	TGCGCCAGCAGCCAAGTTCTGGGGGGTCTGGGCACTAATTCACCCCTCCACTTT
-	TRBD1	TRBV6-1	TRBJ2-2	CASTNRDRASGELFF	TGTGCCAGCACGAATCGGGACAGGGCGTCCGGGGAGCTGTTTTTT
few	-	TRBV12-3/TRBV12-4	TRBJ1-6	CASRRSGNNNSPLHF	TGTGCCAGCAGACGATCCGGGAATAATAATTCACCCCTCCACTTT
-	TRBD1	TRBV29-1	TRBJ2-1	CSVDRYNEQFF	TGCAGCGTGGACAGGTACAATGAGCAGTTCTTC
many	-	TRBV28	TRBJ1-4	CASSPASTNEKLFF	TGTGCCAGCAGTCCCGCCTCAACTAATGAAAAACTGTTTTTT
few	-	TRBV29-1	TRBJ2-3	CSVAVGDTQYF	TGCAGCGTTGCAGTCGGAGATACGCAGTATTTT
-	-	TRBV29-1	TRBJ2-7	CSVEDDSSYEQYF	TGCAGCGTTGAAGATGACAGTTCCTACGAGCAGTACTTC
few	TRBD2	TRBV10-3	TRBJ2-3	CAIGGETTQYF	TGTGCCATCGGGGGGGAGACTACGCAGTATTTT
-	TRBD1	TRBV7-2	TRBJ2-1	CASSSDRDNEQFF	TGTGCCAGCAGCTCGGACAGGGACAATGAGCAGTTCTTC
-	TRBD1	TRBV28	TRBJ1-3	CASIQQGASRSSGNTIYF	TGTGCCAGCATTCAACAGGGGGCGTCTAGGTCATCTGGAAACACCATATATTTT
-	-	TRBV20-1	TRBJ2-3	CSASITSQTDTQYF	TGCAGTGCTAGCATTACCTCCCAAACAGATACGCAGTATTTT
-	-	TRBV27	TRBJ2-2	CASSLGAATGELFF	TGTGCCAGCAGTTTAGGGGCAGCCACCGGGGAGCTGTTTTTT
-	-	TRBV28	TRBJ1-2	CASNSPWTANYGYTF	TGTGCCAGCAATTCTCCCTGGACGGCTAACTATGGCTACACCTTC
-	-	TRBV5-8	TRBJ2-5	CASSLEHRQETQYF	TGTGCCAGCAGCTTGGAGCACAGACAAGAGACCCAGTACTTC
few	TRBD1	TRBV5-1	TRBJ2-1	CASSPEGQGVREQFF	TGCGCCAGCAGCCCAGAGGGACAGGGTGTTCGGGAGCAGTTCTTC
few	TRBD1	TRBV5-1	TRBJ2-2	CASSMAERGHTGELFF	TGCGCCAGCAGCATGGCTGAAAGGGGGCACACCGGGGAGCTGTTTTTT
-	TRBD2	TRBV11-2	TRBJ2-1	CASSLDKPSGRFYEQFF	TGTGCCAGCAGCTTAGACAAACCTAGCGGGAGGTTCTATGAGCAGTTCTTC
-	-	TRBV12-3/TRBV12-4	TRBJ1-1	CASRKGQTTEAFF	TGTGCCAGCAGGAAAGGACAGACCACTGAAGCTTTCTTT
few	TRBD1	TRBV28	TRBJ2-7	CASSPGQVFNEQYF	TGTGCCAGCAGCCCTGGACAGGTTTTCAACGAGCAGTACTTC
-	-	TRBV10-2	TRBJ2-3	CASAILLGDTQYF	TGCGCCAGCGCTATCTTATTAGGAGATACGCAGTATTTT
-	TRBD2	TRBV7-6	TRBJ2-3	CAGSLAGGPGTDTQYF	TGTGCCGGCAGCTTAGCGGGGGGGCCCGGCACAGATACGCAGTATTTT
-	-	TRBV5-1	TRBJ1-2	CASSLRDQGGYTF	TGCGCCAGCAGCTTACGGGATCAGGGTGGCTACACCTTC
-	-	TRBV7-2	TRBJ2-5	CASSLTNLQETQYF	TGTGCCAGCAGCTTGACGAATTTACAAGAGACCCAGTACTTC
once	-	TRBV28	TRBJ1-5	CASSLSVGNQPQHF	TGTGCCAGCAGTTTGAGCGTCGGCAATCAGCCCCAGCATTTT
-	-	TRBV9	TRBJ2-3	CASSATFPDTQYF	TGTGCCAGCAGCGCCACATTCCCAGATACGCAGTATTTT